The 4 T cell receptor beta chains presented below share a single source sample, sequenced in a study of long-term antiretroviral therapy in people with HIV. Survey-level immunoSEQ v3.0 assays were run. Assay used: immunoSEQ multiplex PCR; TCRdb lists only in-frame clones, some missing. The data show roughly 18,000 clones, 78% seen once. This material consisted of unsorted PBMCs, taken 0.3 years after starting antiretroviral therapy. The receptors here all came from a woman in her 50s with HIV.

The CDR3 DNA follows: TGTGCCAGCAGCCAAGATCAGGCTAGCGGGGGGCGGCAGACCCAGTACTTC. It specifies CASSQDQASGGRQTQYF. This chain connects TRBV4-2 to TRBJ2-5, with TRBD2 matching over 11 bases. CDR1 is LGHNA and CDR2 is YNFKEQ in the germline V gene. V gave up 0 bases and J gave up 6 bases; unmatched junction bases: 9. The CDR3 is 17 amino acids.

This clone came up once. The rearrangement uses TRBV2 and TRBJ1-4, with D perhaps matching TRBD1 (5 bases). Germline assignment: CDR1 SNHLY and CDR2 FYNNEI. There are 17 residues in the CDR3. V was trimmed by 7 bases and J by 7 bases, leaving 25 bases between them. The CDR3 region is CASTDLKKGAGPEKLFF. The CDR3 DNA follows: TGTGCCAGCACCGATTTAAAAAAAGGGGCCGGGCCTGAAAAACTGTTTTTT.

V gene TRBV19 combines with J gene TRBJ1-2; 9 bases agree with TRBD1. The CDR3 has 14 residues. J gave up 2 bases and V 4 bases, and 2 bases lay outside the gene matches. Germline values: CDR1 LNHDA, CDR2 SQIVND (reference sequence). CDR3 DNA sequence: TGTGCCAGTAGTAACAGGGGGCGCAACTATGGCTACACCTTC. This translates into CASSNRGRNYGYTF.

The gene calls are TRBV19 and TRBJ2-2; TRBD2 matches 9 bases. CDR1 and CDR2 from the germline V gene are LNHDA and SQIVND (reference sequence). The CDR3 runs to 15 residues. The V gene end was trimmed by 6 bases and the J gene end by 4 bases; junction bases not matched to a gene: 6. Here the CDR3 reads CASRLAGRITGELFF. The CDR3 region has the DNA TGTGCCAGTAGGCTAGCGGGGAGGATCACCGGGGAGCTGTTTTTT.